Listed below are T cell receptor beta chains from one sample, sequenced in a study of PD-L1 blockade in urothelial cancer. Clones were read by immunoSEQ multiplex PCR, and TCRdb kept only the in-frame ones, dropping some. The table lists 55,000 to 70,000 clones, around 79% of them singletons. This sample comprised PBMCs, obtained around atezolizumab (anti-PD-L1) treatment. These receptors all come from a man aged 70-80 years with urothelial cancer. Each CDR3 is given with its conserved first and last residue. The D gene is left open where the match is weak. The listing skips clone size in some rows; elsewhere it reads once, few, many or a size class.

D gene	clone size	V gene	J gene	CDR3 length	CDR3 DNA	CDR3 protein
.	.	TRBV29-1	TRBJ2-7	11	TGCAGCGTTGAACAGGGGGGCGAGCAGTACTTC	CSVEQGGEQYF
.	.	TRBV16	TRBJ1-2	14	TGTGCCAGCAGCCAGACAGACAGAGGCTATGGCTACACCTTC	CASSQTDRGYGYTF
.	.	TRBV18	TRBJ2-5	15	TGTGCCAGCTCACGGGCTGCCCATGCGGGGGAGACCCAGTACTTC	CASSRAAHAGETQYF
TRBD2	.	TRBV5-1	TRBJ2-7	14	TGCGCCAGCAGCTTAGTAGCGGGAGCCGGCGAGCAGTACTTC	CASSLVAGAGEQYF
TRBD2	.	TRBV2	TRBJ2-3	16	TGTGCCAGCAGTCCCCGGGCGGGAGCTTTCACAGATACGCAGTATTTT	CASSPRAGAFTDTQYF
TRBD1	.	TRBV7-3	TRBJ1-5	20	TGTGCCAGCAGCGCATACCTTCCGGGACAGGGCCCCTTATACGGTCAGCCCCAGCATTTT	CASSAYLPGQGPLYGQPQHF
.	.	TRBV29-1	TRBJ1-2	12	TGCAGCGTTGAATGGGTACAGGATGGCTACACCTTC	CSVEWVQDGYTF
TRBD2	.	TRBV6-5	TRBJ2-7	12	TGTGCCAGCAGTCCCCTGGGGGGGGAGCAGTACTTC	CASSPLGGEQYF
.	.	TRBV25-1	TRBJ2-7	17	TGTGCCAGCAGTGAAAGGATCGGGAGACTAGGAACCTACGAGCAGTACTTC	CASSERIGRLGTYEQYF
TRBD1	.	TRBV18	TRBJ2-2	18	TGTGCCAGCCAACCCGGGGCAGGGGGCTGGTTGGCCACCGGGGAGCTGTTTTTT	CASQPGAGGWLATGELFF
.	.	TRBV29-1	TRBJ2-5	13	TGCAGCGTCTCTACACAGGGTGAGGAGACCCAGTACTTC	CSVSTQGEETQYF
.	.	TRBV10-3	TRBJ2-7	17	TGTGCCATCAGTGAGCCCAAAGAAGGACTCCCATCCTACGAGCAGTACTTC	CAISEPKEGLPSYEQYF
TRBD2	.	TRBV6-6	TRBJ2-7	13	TGTGCCAGCAGTTGGACTAGCGGCTACGAGCAGTACTTC	CASSWTSGYEQYF
.	.	TRBV19	TRBJ2-2	10	TGTGCCACAGGTACCGGGGAGCTGTTTTTT	CATGTGELFF
TRBD1	few	TRBV19	TRBJ1-5	17	TGTGCCAGTAGTATGAACCCTGGGACAGGCTTTAATCAGCCCCAGCATTTT	CASSMNPGTGFNQPQHF
TRBD1	.	TRBV6-5	TRBJ1-1	14	TGTGCCAGCATTCTCAGTCAGGGGGGTACTGAAGCTTTCTTT	CASILSQGGTEAFF
TRBD1	.	TRBV5-1	TRBJ1-1	15	TGCGCCAGCAGCGGGACAGGGGCCGGGAACACTGAAGCTTTCTTT	CASSGTGAGNTEAFF
.	.	TRBV28	TRBJ1-1	16	TGTGCCAGCAGTTTTTTTCTTCCAGGGCGGTTCCCTGAAGCTTTCTTT	CASSFFLPGRFPEAFF
.	few	TRBV14	TRBJ1-2	15	TGTGCCAGCAGCCAAGACGGGTCAGGGTACTATGGCTACACCTTC	CASSQDGSGYYGYTF
.	.	TRBV9	TRBJ2-1	16	TGTGCCAGCAGCGTAGCGGGTTGGGGGACAAACAATGAGCAGTTCTTC	CASSVAGWGTNNEQFF
TRBD2	.	TRBV29-1	TRBJ2-4	16	TGCAGCGTTGCGCCGGGACTAGCGGGAGGGAAAAACATTCAGTACTTC	CSVAPGLAGGKNIQYF
TRBD2	.	TRBV11-3	TRBJ2-1	16	TGTGCCAGCAGCAGGACTAGCGGGAGATCCTACAATGAGCAGTTCTTC	CASSRTSGRSYNEQFF
TRBD1	.	TRBV18	TRBJ1-1	15	TGTGCCAGCTCACCACCGGGACAGACGAACACTGAAGCTTTCTTT	CASSPPGQTNTEAFF
TRBD2	.	TRBV5-1	TRBJ2-1	17	TGCGCCAGCAGCACGGGACTAGCGGGAGGTGGGGACAATGAGCAGTTCTTC	CASSTGLAGGGDNEQFF
TRBD1	.	TRBV6-5	TRBJ2-7	13	TGTGCCAGCAAATTGGACAGGGTTAGCGAGCAGTACTTC	CASKLDRVSEQYF
.	once	TRBV29-1	TRBJ1-5	12	TGCAGCGTTGGAGGGATGGATCAGCCCCAGCATTTT	CSVGGMDQPQHF
.	few	TRBV7-3	TRBJ1-5	13	TGTGCCAGCAGCTTAAACGCGGCCTCCGCCCAGCATTTT	CASSLNAASAQHF
TRBD1	.	TRBV30	TRBJ1-2	16	TGTGCCTGGAGTGCTTTCCGGGACAGTTCTAACTATGGCTACACCTTC	CAWSAFRDSSNYGYTF
.	.	TRBV2	TRBJ2-1	12	TGTGCCAGCACCGACTCTTTGGGTGAGCAGTTCTTC	CASTDSLGEQFF
TRBD2	.	TRBV7-8	TRBJ2-2	14	TGTGCCAGCAGCTTAGGCGGGAGAACCGGGGAGCTGTTTTTT	CASSLGGRTGELFF
TRBD1	.	TRBV19	TRBJ1-5	17	TGTGCCAGTAGTATTTCGGGCGGACAGGAACCAAATCAGCCCCAGCATTTT	CASSISGGQEPNQPQHF
TRBD1	.	TRBV19	TRBJ2-2	15	TGTGCCAGTGCCATGGGACAGGGGGCGAGCGGGGAGCTGTTTTTT	CASAMGQGASGELFF
.	.	TRBV28	TRBJ2-7	13	TGTGCCAGCAGCCCCCCACAGGGTTACGAGCAGTACTTC	CASSPPQGYEQYF
TRBD2	.	TRBV5-1	TRBJ2-7	18	TGCGCCAGCAGCGCGCCGACTAGCGGGAGTCATGGTACCTACGAGCAGTACTTC	CASSAPTSGSHGTYEQYF